This TCR beta chain was found in a study of shared clonotypes between healthy human individuals. Clones were read by immunoSEQ multiplex PCR, and TCRdb kept only the in-frame ones, dropping some. The data contain some 1.1 million clones, 60% to 85% of them seen just once; the ten biggest clones take up roughly 0.83%. V was shortened by 2 bases and J by 4 bases, with 11 bases between the two germline ends. CDR3 size: 14 residues. Looked up from germline, CDR1 is KGHSH and CDR2 is LQKENI. Study-level points and caveats: Incomplete sequencing of sorted subsets was indicated by rarefaction despite large depth. A generally larger estimated richness was seen in naive subsets than in memory subsets.

This clone was picked up one time. The antigen is undetermined. The receptor was derived from a man aged 18 to 29 in good health. Some clones in this sample may be carry-over from other donors' samples. This rearrangement joins TRBV18 to TRBJ2-5; perhaps TRBD2 as D (5 bases). The sequenced sample was memory CD4+ T cells from PBMCs. Indicated subset: CD45RA-negative fraction. CDR3 sequence reads: CASSPRRVRETQYF. The CDR3 DNA reads as TGTGCCAGCTCACCAAGGCGGGTTCGAGAGACCCAGTACTTC.